The rows below give T cell receptor beta chains drawn from one sample of a study of blood T cell repertoires in COVID-19. Assay: immunoSEQ multiplex PCR; the TCRdb copy retains only in-frame clones and omits some. Among about 200,000 clones, approximately 91% were seen once, and the ten largest hold about 5%. Material for sequencing was peripheral blood. The receptors originated from a woman aged 40 to 50 with acute or convalescent COVID-19. Each CDR3 is given with its conserved first and last residue. The order of the fields is D gene, V gene, clone size, J gene, CDR3 protein, CDR3 DNA. D genes are given only for firm matches. Not all rows give a size; the values are once, few, many and, for expanded clones, a class.

>TRBD1|TRBV11-2|.|TRBJ1-2
CASSLGQSVDGYTF
TGTGCCAGCAGCTTGGGACAGTCTGTTGATGGCTACACCTTC
>.|TRBV27|once|TRBJ1-1
CASSLGGGTEAFF
TGTGCCAGCAGTTTAGGCGGAGGCACTGAAGCTTTCTTT
>.|TRBV6-5|.|TRBJ1-1
CASSYSSRVDTEAFF
TGTGCCAGCAGTTACTCTAGCAGGGTTGACACTGAAGCTTTCTTT
>.|TRBV25-1|.|TRBJ1-6
CASKDSGRTSPLHF
TGTGCCAGCAAGGATTCAGGGCGAACTTCACCCCTCCACTTT
>.|TRBV14|.|TRBJ1-2
CASSQYLDGNYYGYTF
TGTGCCAGCAGCCAGTACCTTGACGGGAACTACTATGGCTACACCTTC
>.|TRBV10-3|.|TRBJ1-3
CAISEQSGNTIYF
TGTGCCATCAGTGAACAGTCTGGAAACACCATATATTTT
>.|TRBV29-1|.|TRBJ2-5
CSVETRRETQYF
TGCAGCGTTGAGACTAGAAGGGAGACCCAGTACTTC
>TRBD1|TRBV24-1|.|TRBJ2-5
CARGTGHQETQYF
TGTGCCAGGGGGACAGGGCACCAAGAGACCCAGTACTTC
>.|TRBV19|.|TRBJ1-2
CASSRQEANYGYTF
TGTGCCAGTAGCAGACAGGAAGCTAACTATGGCTACACCTTC
>.|TRBV25-1|.|TRBJ1-2
CASSEFNTAYGYTF
TGTGCCAGCAGTGAATTCAATACAGCCTATGGCTACACCTTC
>.|TRBV29-1|.|TRBJ1-1
CSVAPFGGKITEAFF
TGCAGCGTTGCCCCATTTGGAGGGAAGATTACTGAAGCTTTCTTT
>.|TRBV9|.|TRBJ2-1
CASSDAEPYNEQFF
TGTGCCAGCAGCGACGCGGAGCCCTACAATGAGCAGTTCTTC
>TRBD1|TRBV28|.|TRBJ1-5
CASSRDREFRPQHF
TGTGCCAGCAGTAGGGACAGGGAGTTCCGCCCCCAGCATTTT
>.|TRBV6-1|.|TRBJ1-1
CASSEEVGVGAFF
TGTGCCAGCAGTGAAGAGGTGGGCGTGGGAGCTTTCTTT
>.|TRBV19|.|TRBJ1-2
CASSLQADYGYTF
TGTGCCAGTAGCCTACAGGCGGACTATGGCTACACCTTC
>TRBD1|TRBV19|.|TRBJ1-1
CASSIGGTANTEAFF
TGTGCCAGTAGTATAGGGGGGACAGCGAACACTGAAGCTTTCTTT
>.|TRBV7-5|.|TRBJ1-1
CARSLPTGERLNTEAFF
TGTGCCAGAAGCTTACCGACAGGAGAACGTCTGAACACTGAAGCTTTCTTT
>.|TRBV6-5|.|TRBJ2-5
CASRRRGHETQYF
TGTGCCAGCAGAAGGAGGGGGCACGAGACCCAGTACTTC
>TRBD1|TRBV6-5|.|TRBJ1-6
CASRAAGQINSPLHF
TGTGCCAGCAGGGCCGCGGGACAGATAAATTCACCCCTCCACTTT
>TRBD1|TRBV5-6|.|TRBJ1-5
CASSFGTGYGQPQHF
TGTGCCAGCAGCTTTGGGACAGGGTACGGTCAGCCCCAGCATTTT
>.|TRBV30|.|TRBJ1-1
CAWSWLGPEAFF
TGTGCCTGGAGTTGGCTGGGGCCTGAAGCTTTCTTT
>TRBD2|TRBV5-4|.|TRBJ2-1
CASSLGGGYSYNEQFF
TGTGCCAGCAGCTTAGGCGGGGGTTACTCCTACAATGAGCAGTTCTTC